The 26 T cell receptor beta chains below come from one sample, sequenced in a study of cytomegalovirus exposure and HLA in healthy donors (dated by TCRdb to between 2016 and 2019). Receptor libraries were prepared by the immunoSEQ multiplex PCR assay. For the multiplex PCR, a mixture combining 60 forward primers for TCR Vbeta segments and 13 reverse primers for TCR Jbeta segments was used. Imported from immuneACCESS, the table was reduced by TCRdb to in-frame sequences with V and J called. These copies leave out some clones; in studies compared against another copy, an unresolved V gene accounts for under half, and the cause of the remainder is not known. The sample data list 120,000 or so clones, and 80% of these were observed just once. Of the sample, more than 8% falls within the top ten clones. The sample was PBMCs. Receptor source: a female donor in good health and CMV-seropositive.

In regard to this clone: Compared with germline, one end of the junction differs, possibly owing to a read error. The J gene is TRBJ1-1, the V gene TRBV7-9, with 7 bases lining up with TRBD1. This CDR3 is 12 amino acids long. CDR1 and CDR2 from the germline V gene are SEHNR and FQNEAQ (reference sequence). For the CDR3, the DNA is TGTTCCAGCAGCTTGGGACAGTTTGAAGCTTTCTTT. Encoded protein: CSSSLGQFEAFF. Combining the CDR3 with reference TRBV7-9 and TRBJ1-1 gives the whole variable domain DTGVSQNPRHKITKRGQNVTFRCDPISEHNRLYWYRQTLGQGPEFLTYFQNEAQLEKSRLLSDRFSAERPKGSFSTLEIQRTEQGDSAMYLCSSSLGQFEAFFGQGTRLTVV.

This CDR3 is CASSLRAGARNSPLHF. The CDR3 nucleotides read TGTGCCAGCAGCCTGCGTGCGGGCGCCCGAAATTCACCCCTCCACTTT. The chain is built from TRBV14 and TRBJ1-6; D is unresolved. V was shortened by 4 bases and J by 7 bases, with 17 bases between the two germline ends. Germline-derived CDR1 and CDR2 are SGHDN and FVKESK. The CDR3 consists of 16 residues. The variable domain in full, with the rest retrieved from reference TRBV14 and TRBJ1-6, is EAGVTQFPSHSVIEKGQTVTLRCDPISGHDNLYWYRRVMGKEIKFLLHFVKESKQDESGMPNNRFLAERTGGTYSTLKVQPAELEDSGVYFCASSLRAGARNSPLHFGNGTRLTVT.

The chain couples TRBV7-3 to TRBJ2-5; 9 bases line up with TRBD2. The CDR3 spans 16 residues. The V and J ends lost 1 base and 1 base, in that order; junction bases with no gene match: 4. The V gene's germline CDR1 is SGHTA and CDR2 FQGTGA. The CDR3 bases are TGTGCCAGCAGCTTAAATAGCGGGGGAGGCCAAGAGACCCAGTACTTC. Translating gives CASSLNSGGGQETQYF.

The V and J genes are TRBV7-2 and TRBJ2-1; a weak D match, TRBD2 (6 bases). Trimming shortened V by 7 bases and J by 2 bases, and 18 bases separated the two germline ends. The germline V gene encodes CDR1 SGHTA and CDR2 FQGNSA. The CDR3 has 16 residues. In DNA, the CDR3 is TGTGCCAGCAACCTCCAAAACGGAGGGGCCTACAATGAGCAGTTCTTC. Residues: CASNLQNGGAYNEQFF.

This sequence joins TRBV5-1 and TRBJ2-7; TRBD1 matches at 9 bases. The CDR3 extends over 13 amino acids. The germline gives CDR1 SGHRS, CDR2 YFSETQ. V gave up 4 bases and J gave up 5 bases; unmatched junction bases: 4. The CDR3 bases are TGCGCCAGCAGCGGCGGGACAGGGAACGAGCAGTACTTC. It is translated as CASSGGTGNEQYF.

This chain joins TRBV18 and TRBJ1-2; TRBD1 aligns across 8 bases. CDR1 KGHSH and CDR2 LQKENI come from the germline V gene. Trimming at V came to 1 base and at J to 5 bases, leaving 15 bases not matched to a gene. CDR3 length: 18 amino acids. The CDR3 sequence is CASSPLVIGQGVTYGYTF. CDR3 in DNA: TGTGCCAGCTCACCACTAGTTATCGGACAGGGTGTAACTTATGGCTACACCTTC.

This clone is a singleton in its sample. V gene TRBV7-3 combines with J gene TRBJ2-5; tentative D call: TRBD2 (7 bases). V was shortened by 5 bases and J by 3 bases, with 10 bases between the two germline ends. The CDR3 covers 13 residues. The germline gives CDR1 SGHTA, CDR2 FQGTGA. The CDR3 sequence: CASSRGAEETQYF. For the CDR3, the DNA is TGTGCCAGCAGCCGGGGGGCGGAAGAGACCCAGTACTTC.

This chain uses TRBV5-1 with TRBJ2-3; D is possibly TRBD2 (7 bases). CDR1 SGHRS and CDR2 YFSETQ come from the germline V gene. Trimming took 4 bases from V and 5 from J, leaving 14 bases between them. The CDR3 has 14 amino acids. CDR3 sequence: CASSGGARGDTQYF. CDR3 in DNA: TGCGCCAGCAGCGGGGGGGCCAGGGGAGATACGCAGTATTTT.

The chain joins TRBV5-1 to TRBJ1-3; D call uncertain. The germline V and J ends were trimmed by 4 bases and 4 bases, with 12 bases remaining between them. The CDR3 is 14 amino acids. The germline gives CDR1 SGHRS, CDR2 YFSETQ. CDR3 in DNA: TGCGCCAGCAGCCCTAATGAGGTGGGAAACACCATATATTTT. Its protein is CASSPNEVGNTIYF.

This clone was picked up one time. The rearrangement joins TRBV28 to TRBJ1-5; 11 positions agree with TRBD1. Germline V gene lookup returns CDR1 MDHEN and CDR2 SYDVKM. The CDR3 contains 16 residues. V lost 3 bases to trimming and J lost 6 bases; unmatched junction nucleotides: 7. For the CDR3, the DNA is TGTGCCAGCAGTTTTAGTCTTGGGACAGGGGGTCAGCCCCAGCATTTT. It specifies CASSFSLGTGGQPQHF.

The chain carries TRBV11-2 and TRBJ1-3, with 7 bases that match TRBD1. With 1 base clipped from V and 3 bases from J, the junction kept 9 bases outside the gene matches. From germline, CDR1 is SGHAT and CDR2 FQNNGV. CDR3 length: 17 residues. In nucleotides, the CDR3 is TGTGCCAGCAGCTTAGCCTTTGGAGGGGGCGATGGAAACACCATATATTTT. As protein: CASSLAFGGGDGNTIYF.

This clone appeared a few times. The chain carries TRBV5-6 and TRBJ2-5; 10 bases map to TRBD2. The CDR3 sequence is 13 residues long. J gave up 3 bases and V 9 bases, and 5 bases lay outside the gene matches. Germline assignment: CDR1 SGHDT and CDR2 YYEEEE. CDR3 region: CATGLAGEETQYF. The CDR3, as DNA: TGTGCCACCGGGCTAGCGGGGGAAGAGACCCAGTACTTC.

This clone was recorded once. The J gene is TRBJ2-5, the V gene TRBV7-8; 10 bases map to TRBD2. CDR1 is SGHVS and CDR2 is FQNEAQ in the germline V gene. The CDR3 is made up of 19 amino acids. V lost 6 bases and J lost 2; bases outside the gene matches: 18. The CDR3 protein is CASSPYRIRSGGVQETQYF. The CDR3 DNA is TGTGCCAGCAGTCCTTATCGGATTAGAAGCGGGGGGGTTCAAGAGACCCAGTACTTC.

The chain uses TRBV4-1 and TRBJ2-2, with D tentatively TRBD2 (5 bases). This CDR3 is 16 amino acids long. Germline V gives CDR1 MGHRA, CDR2 YSYEKL. V lost 1 base to trimming and J lost 0 bases, with 9 bases between them. This CDR3 reads CASSQVELANTGELFF. For the CDR3, the DNA is TGCGCCAGCAGCCAAGTCGAACTAGCGAACACCGGGGAGCTGTTTTTT.

The chain links TRBV4-1 to TRBJ2-1, with 10 positions matching TRBD1. Per the germline V gene, CDR1 is MGHRA and CDR2 is YSYEKL. The CDR3 spans 16 residues. V shed 1 base, J shed 5 bases, and the junction held 5 bases outside the gene matches. CDR3 loop: CASSQGQGAINNEQFF. The CDR3 region has the DNA TGCGCCAGCAGCCAAGGACAGGGGGCCATAAACAATGAGCAGTTCTTC.

This clone was counted a single time. The chain recombines TRBV5-1 with TRBJ2-7; D uncertain. V was shortened by 2 bases and J by 6 bases, with 15 bases between the two germline ends. This CDR3 region has 14 residues. Germline CDR1 and CDR2: SGHRS and YFSETQ. The CDR3 loop reads CASSFRSQPAEQYF. In DNA form, the CDR3 reads TGCGCCAGCAGCTTCAGGTCCCAACCTGCCGAGCAGTACTTC.

The gene calls are TRBV10-3 and TRBJ2-2; D gene ambiguous. V gave up 3 bases and J gave up 5 bases, with 7 bases separating them. Germline CDR1 ENHRY, CDR2 SYGVKD. The CDR3 covers 13 residues. The CDR3 loop is CAISDRRTGELFF. Written as DNA, the CDR3 is TGTGCCATCAGTGATAGGCGGACCGGGGAGCTGTTTTTT.

The genes are TRBV18 and TRBJ2-3; D perhaps matches TRBD2 (7 bases). V lost 3 bases, J lost 0 bases, and 13 bases lay in between. Germline V gene sequence: CDR1 KGHSH, CDR2 LQKENI. This CDR3 contains 16 residues. The chain's CDR3 is CASSPSAGASTDTQYF. CDR3 coding DNA: TGTGCCAGCTCACCTTCGGCGGGGGCTAGCACAGATACGCAGTATTTT. The full variable domain, its missing parts supplied by reference TRBV18 and TRBJ2-3, is NAGVMQNPRHLVRRRGQEARLRCSPMKGHSHVYWYRQLPEEGLKFMVYLQKENIIDESGMPKERFSAEFPKEGPSILRIQQVVRGDSAAYFCASSPSAGASTDTQYFGPGTRLTVL.

About this clone itself: Other DNA sequences of this sample code for an identical CDR3. The chain carries TRBV5-1 and TRBJ2-7; D unclear. Germline CDR1 reads SGHRS; CDR2 reads YFSETQ. Trimming took off 0 bases at V and 3 bases at J, with 4 bases between the two ends. This CDR3 comprises 12 residues. The CDR3 loop is CASSLGGYEQYF. The CDR3 region has the DNA TGCGCCAGCAGCTTGGGAGGCTACGAGCAGTACTTC.

This chain uses TRBV2 with TRBJ2-2, with TRBD2 identical over 8 bases. CDR1 and CDR2 from the germline V gene are SNHLY and FYNNEI. The junction had 3 bases not matched to a gene; V was cut back by 6 bases and J by 0 bases. The CDR3 is made up of 15 amino acids. The CDR3 spells CASRVAGSNTGELFF. CDR3 sequence (DNA): TGTGCCAGCAGGGTAGCGGGGTCGAACACCGGGGAGCTGTTTTTT.

The chain uses TRBV5-1 and TRBJ2-5; 7 bases agree with TRBD2. The CDR3 spans 14 residues. V dropped 0 bases and J dropped 4; count of bases not matched to a gene: 3. Germline assignment: CDR1 SGHRS and CDR2 YFSETQ. The DNA of the CDR3 is TGCGCCAGCAGCTTGGAGCCTAGCGGAGAGACCCAGTACTTC. Protein: CASSLEPSGETQYF.

V usage is TRBV6-5 and J usage is TRBJ2-3; 8 bases line up with TRBD2. Germline CDR1 is MNHEY and CDR2 is SVGAGI. After removal of 0 bases from V and 5 bases from J, the junction contained 7 bases not matched to a gene. This CDR3 contains 16 residues. CDR3 DNA: TGTGCCAGCAGTTACTCGTCTAGCGGGCGGGGAGATACGCAGTATTTT. Amino acid sequence: CASSYSSSGRGDTQYF.

This clone has a handful of counts. This chain uses TRBV6-1 with TRBJ2-3, with D tentatively TRBD2 (5 bases). Germline V gene lookup returns CDR1 MNHNS and CDR2 SASEGT. The V end was cut by 4 bases, the J end by 3 bases, with 14 bases between. This CDR3 region has 15 residues. CDR3 in DNA: TGTGCCAGCAGTGGGGGAGCGAGTCGGACAGATACGCAGTATTTT. Residues: CASSGGASRTDTQYF.

The chain is built from TRBV7-8 and TRBJ2-7, with 9 bases aligning to TRBD2. Germline CDR1 reads SGHVS; CDR2 reads FQNEAQ. The junction had 11 bases not matched to a gene; V was cut back by 5 bases and J by 3 bases. This CDR3 contains 16 residues. CDR3 nucleotide sequence: TGTGCCAGCAGCCAGGCCGGTGGTAGCGGGGGCTACGAGCAGTACTTC. Translation gives CASSQAGGSGGYEQYF.

This clone was seen only once. V is TRBV7-9 and J is TRBJ1-4; D unclear. CDR3 length equals 13 residues. Germline CDR1 reads SEHNR; CDR2 reads FQNEAQ (reference sequence). V dropped 5 bases and J dropped 3 bases, with 7 bases sitting between them. CDR3 region: CASSPRANEKLFF. Written as DNA, the CDR3 is TGTGCCAGCAGCCCCCGAGCTAATGAAAAACTGTTTTTT.

This clone was observed a few times. The rearrangement uses TRBV6-5 and TRBJ1-1, with D perhaps TRBD1 (6 bases). CDR1 and CDR2 from the germline V gene are MNHEY and SVGAGI. V was trimmed by 7 bases and J by 5 bases, leaving 17 bases between them. The CDR3 covers 14 residues. The CDR3 reads CASTRGGARTEAFF. The CDR3 nucleotides read TGTGCCAGCACCCGCGGGGGGGCGCGGACTGAAGCTTTCTTT.